A selection of T cell receptor beta chains follows, all from one sample in a study of T cell repertoires in cytomegalovirus infection. TCRdb fed the reads into MiXCR, producing one record per CDR3 protein. The sample records fewer than 350,000 distinct CDR3 sequences, 15% to 20% being singletons. Material: PBMCs. These receptors were collected from a human donor in good health (CMV status not recorded). Some clones in this sample may be carry-over from other donors' samples. The CDR3 runs from the conserved cysteine through the conserved F or W. Fields, in order: D gene, J gene, V gene, CDR3 protein. The D gene is left open where the match is weak.

.,TRBJ1-5,TRBV12-3/TRBV12-4,CASSGQFQPQHF
.,TRBJ1-3,TRBV28,CASTLGPGNTIYF
TRBD1,TRBJ1-6,TRBV25-1,CASSARQGYNSPLHF
TRBD1,TRBJ1-4,TRBV2,CASSDGQGANEKLFF
TRBD2,TRBJ2-7,TRBV7-9,CASSSRTSVTYEQYF
.,TRBJ1-4,TRBV4-1,CASSWRGVGNEKLFF
.,TRBJ1-3,TRBV18,CASSPREGGNTIYF
.,TRBJ2-3,TRBV19,CASSTPLLGMTDTQYF
.,TRBJ1-1,TRBV12-3/TRBV12-4,CASSRFLAEAFF
.,TRBJ2-2,TRBV9,CASSVPHTGELFF